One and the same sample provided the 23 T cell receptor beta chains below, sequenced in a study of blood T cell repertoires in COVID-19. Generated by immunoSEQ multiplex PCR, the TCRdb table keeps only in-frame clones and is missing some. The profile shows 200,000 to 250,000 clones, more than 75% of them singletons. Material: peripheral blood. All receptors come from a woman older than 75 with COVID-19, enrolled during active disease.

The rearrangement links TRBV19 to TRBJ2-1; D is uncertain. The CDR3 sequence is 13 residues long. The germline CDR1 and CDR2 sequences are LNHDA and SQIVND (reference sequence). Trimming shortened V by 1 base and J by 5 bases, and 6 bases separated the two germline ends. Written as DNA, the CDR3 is TGTGCCAGTAGTATAGGTGTTAACAATGAGCAGTTCTTC. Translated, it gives CASSIGVNNEQFF.

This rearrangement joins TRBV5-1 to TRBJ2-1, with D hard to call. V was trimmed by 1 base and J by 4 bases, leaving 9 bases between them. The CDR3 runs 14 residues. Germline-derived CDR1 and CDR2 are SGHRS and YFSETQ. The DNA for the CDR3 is TGCGCCAGCAGCTTGAATAGTCAATACAATGAGCAGTTCTTC. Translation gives CASSLNSQYNEQFF.

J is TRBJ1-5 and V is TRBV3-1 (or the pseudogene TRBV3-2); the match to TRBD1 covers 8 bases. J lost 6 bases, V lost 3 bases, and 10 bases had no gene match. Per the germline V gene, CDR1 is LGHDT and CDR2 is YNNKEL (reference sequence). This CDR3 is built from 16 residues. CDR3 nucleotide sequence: TGTGCCAGCAGCCATAAACGGACAGGGCAAGCTCAGCCCCAGCATTTT. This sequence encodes CASSHKRTGQAQPQHF.

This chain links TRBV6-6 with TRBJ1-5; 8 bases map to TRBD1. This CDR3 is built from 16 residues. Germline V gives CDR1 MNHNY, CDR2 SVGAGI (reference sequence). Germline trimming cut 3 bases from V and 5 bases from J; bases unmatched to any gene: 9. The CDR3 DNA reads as TGTGCCAGCAGTTATCCCCGGACAGGGAAAGATCAGCCCCAGCATTTT. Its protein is CASSYPRTGKDQPQHF.

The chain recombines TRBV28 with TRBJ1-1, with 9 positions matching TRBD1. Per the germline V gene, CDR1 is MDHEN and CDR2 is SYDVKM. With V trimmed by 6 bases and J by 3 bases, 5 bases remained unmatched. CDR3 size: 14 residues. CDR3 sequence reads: CASSHRGRDTEAFF. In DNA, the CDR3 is TGTGCCAGCAGCCACAGGGGGCGGGACACTGAAGCTTTCTTT. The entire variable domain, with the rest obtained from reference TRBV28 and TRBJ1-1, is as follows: DVKVTQSSRYLVKRTGEKVFLECVQDMDHENMFWYRQDPGLGLRLIYFSYDVKMKEKGDIPEGYSVSREKKERFSLILESASTNQTSMYLCASSHRGRDTEAFFGQGTRLTVV.

The CDR3 reads CASSLVTASNEQFF. DNA for the CDR3: TGTGCCAGCAGCTTAGTCACTGCATCCAATGAGCAGTTCTTC. The V gene is TRBV11-1, the J gene TRBJ2-1; D not certain. V dropped 1 base and J dropped 6 bases, with 10 bases sitting between them. CDR1 is SGHAT and CDR2 is FQDESV in the germline V gene (reference sequence). The CDR3 covers 14 residues.

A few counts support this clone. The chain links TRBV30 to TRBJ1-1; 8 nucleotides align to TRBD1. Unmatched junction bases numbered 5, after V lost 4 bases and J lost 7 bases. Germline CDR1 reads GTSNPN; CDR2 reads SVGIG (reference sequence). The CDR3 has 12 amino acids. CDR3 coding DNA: TGTGCCTGGACATTTGGACAGGGTGAAGCTTTCTTT. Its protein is CAWTFGQGEAFF.

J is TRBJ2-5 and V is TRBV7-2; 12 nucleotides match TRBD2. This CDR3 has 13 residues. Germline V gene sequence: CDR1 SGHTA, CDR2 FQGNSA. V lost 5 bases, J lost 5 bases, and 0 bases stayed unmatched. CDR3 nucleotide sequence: TGTGCCAGCAGCACTAGCGGGGGGGAGACCCAGTACTTC. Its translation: CASSTSGGETQYF.

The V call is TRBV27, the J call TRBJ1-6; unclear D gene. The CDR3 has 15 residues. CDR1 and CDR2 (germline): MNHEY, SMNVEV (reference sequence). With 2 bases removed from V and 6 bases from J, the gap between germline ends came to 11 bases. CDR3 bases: TGTGCCAGCAGTTTAGAAGGGAGAAGTAATTCACCCCTCCACTTT. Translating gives CASSLEGRSNSPLHF.

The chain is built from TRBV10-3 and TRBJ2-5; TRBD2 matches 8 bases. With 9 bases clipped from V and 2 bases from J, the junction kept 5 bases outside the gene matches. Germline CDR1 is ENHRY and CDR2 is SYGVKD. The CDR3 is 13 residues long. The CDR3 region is CAITSGGQETQYF. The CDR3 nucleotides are TGTGCCATTACCTCGGGGGGGCAAGAGACCCAGTACTTC.

The CDR3 bases are TGTGCCAGCAGTACGCAGGGGTCGAGCACCGGGGAGCTGTTTTTT. Translating it yields CASSTQGSSTGELFF. The rearrangement joins TRBV28 to TRBJ2-2; tentatively, D is TRBD1 (6 bases). CDR3 length: 15 residues. Trimming took off 5 bases at V and 4 bases at J, with 14 bases between the two ends. Germline V gives CDR1 MDHEN, CDR2 SYDVKM.

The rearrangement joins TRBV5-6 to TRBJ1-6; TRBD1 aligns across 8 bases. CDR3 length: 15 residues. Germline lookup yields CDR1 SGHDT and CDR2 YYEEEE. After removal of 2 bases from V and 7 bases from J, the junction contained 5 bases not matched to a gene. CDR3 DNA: TGTGCCAGCAGCTTAGCGACAGGGGCCAATTCACCCCTCCACTTT. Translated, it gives CASSLATGANSPLHF.

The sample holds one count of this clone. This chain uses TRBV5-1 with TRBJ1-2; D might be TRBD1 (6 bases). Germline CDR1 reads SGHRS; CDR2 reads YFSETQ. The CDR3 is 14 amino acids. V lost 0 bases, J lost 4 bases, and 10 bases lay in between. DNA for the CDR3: TGCGCCAGCAGCTTGGTGCTAGGGGGCTATGGCTACACCTTC. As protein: CASSLVLGGYGYTF.

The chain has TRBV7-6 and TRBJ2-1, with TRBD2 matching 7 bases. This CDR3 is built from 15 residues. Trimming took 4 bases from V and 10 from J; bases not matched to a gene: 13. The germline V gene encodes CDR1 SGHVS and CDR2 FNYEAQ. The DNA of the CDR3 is TGTGCCAGCAGCTGGAGGGACGGGGGGACTACGGAGCAGTTCTTC. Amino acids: CASSWRDGGTTEQFF.

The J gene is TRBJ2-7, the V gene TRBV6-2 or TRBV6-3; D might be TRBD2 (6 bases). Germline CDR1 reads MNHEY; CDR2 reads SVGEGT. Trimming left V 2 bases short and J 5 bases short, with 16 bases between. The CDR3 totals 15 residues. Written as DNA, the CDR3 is TGTGCCAGCAGTTACGCAGTGCTGGGGGGACACGAGCAGTACTTC. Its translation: CASSYAVLGGHEQYF.

In DNA form, the CDR3 reads TGTGCCAGCAGCCGTAGGACTAGCGGGGGCCAAGAGACCCAGTACTTC. This sequence encodes CASSRRTSGGQETQYF. This chain connects TRBV3-1 (or the pseudogene TRBV3-2) to TRBJ2-5; 13 nucleotides agree with TRBD2. Trimming at V came to 4 bases and at J to 1 base, leaving 3 bases not matched to a gene. Per the germline V gene, CDR1 is LGHDT and CDR2 is YNNKEL (reference sequence). This CDR3 has 16 amino acids.

Here the CDR3 DNA reads TGTGCCAGCAAGTCCCACACAAACACTGAAGCTTTCTTT. The encoded protein is CASKSHTNTEAFF. J is TRBJ1-1 and V is TRBV28; D uncertain. Looked up from germline, CDR1 is MDHEN and CDR2 is SYDVKM. Trimming took off 7 bases at V and 2 bases at J, with 11 bases between the two ends. The CDR3 has 13 amino acids.

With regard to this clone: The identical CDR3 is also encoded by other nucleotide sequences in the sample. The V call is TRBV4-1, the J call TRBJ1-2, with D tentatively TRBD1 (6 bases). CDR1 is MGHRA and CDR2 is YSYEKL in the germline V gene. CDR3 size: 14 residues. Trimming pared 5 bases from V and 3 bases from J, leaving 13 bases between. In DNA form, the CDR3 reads TGCGCCAGCAGCTCCAGGGGAATAGACTATGGCTACACCTTC. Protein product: CASSSRGIDYGYTF.

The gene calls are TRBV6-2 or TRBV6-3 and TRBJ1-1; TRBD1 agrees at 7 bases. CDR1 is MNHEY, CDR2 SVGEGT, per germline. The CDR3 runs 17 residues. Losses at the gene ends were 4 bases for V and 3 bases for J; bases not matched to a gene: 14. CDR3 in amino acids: CASSSPWDRSVDTEAFF. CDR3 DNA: TGTGCCAGCAGTTCCCCGTGGGACAGAAGTGTGGACACTGAAGCTTTCTTT.

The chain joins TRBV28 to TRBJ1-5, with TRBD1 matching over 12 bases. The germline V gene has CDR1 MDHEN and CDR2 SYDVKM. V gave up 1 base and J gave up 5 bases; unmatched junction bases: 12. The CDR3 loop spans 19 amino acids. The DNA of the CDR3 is TGTGCCAGCAGTTTATCCCCCGGGGACAGGGGGCCTTTCTATCAGCCCCAGCATTTT. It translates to CASSLSPGDRGPFYQPQHF.

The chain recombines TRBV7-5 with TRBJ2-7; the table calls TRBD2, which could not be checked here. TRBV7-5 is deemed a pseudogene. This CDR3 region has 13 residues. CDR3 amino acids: CVRSWRTSGGYHF. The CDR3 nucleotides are TGTGTCAGAAGCTGGAGGACTAGCGGGGGGTACCACTTC.

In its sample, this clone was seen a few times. The CDR3 loop is CASSLDFRTADNEQFF. Written as DNA, the CDR3 is TGTGCCAGCAGCTTAGATTTCAGGACAGCAGACAATGAGCAGTTCTTC. The V call is TRBV7-2, the J call TRBJ2-1; TRBD1 is a possible D gene (6 bases). V lost 1 base and J 5 bases, leaving 15 bases between the germline ends. Germline V gene lookup returns CDR1 SGHTA and CDR2 FQGNSA. This CDR3 contains 16 residues. Full variable domain (outside the CDR3, taken from reference TRBV7-2 and TRBJ2-1): GAGVSQSPSNKVTEKGKDVELRCDPISGHTALYWYRQSLGQGLEFLIYFQGNSAPDKSGLPSDRFSAERTGGSVSTLTIQRTQQEDSAVYLCASSLDFRTADNEQFFGPGTRLTVL.

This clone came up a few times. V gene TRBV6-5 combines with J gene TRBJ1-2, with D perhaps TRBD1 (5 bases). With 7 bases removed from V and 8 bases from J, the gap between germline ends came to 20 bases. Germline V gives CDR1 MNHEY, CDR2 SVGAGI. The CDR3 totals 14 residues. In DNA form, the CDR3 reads TGTGCCAGCACCCGAAATCCGGGACTAAAAGGCTACACCTTC. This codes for CASTRNPGLKGYTF.